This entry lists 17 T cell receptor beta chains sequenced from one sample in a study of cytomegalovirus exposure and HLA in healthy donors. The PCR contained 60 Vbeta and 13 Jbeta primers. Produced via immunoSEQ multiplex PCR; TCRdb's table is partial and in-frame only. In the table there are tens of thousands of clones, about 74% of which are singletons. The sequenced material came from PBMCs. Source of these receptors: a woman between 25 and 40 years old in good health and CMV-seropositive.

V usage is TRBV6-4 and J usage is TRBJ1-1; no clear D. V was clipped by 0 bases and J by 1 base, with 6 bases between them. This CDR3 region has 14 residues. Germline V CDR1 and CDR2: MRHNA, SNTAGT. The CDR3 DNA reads TGTGCCAGCAGTGACTCGTCAGGGAACACTGAAGCTTTCTTT. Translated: CASSDSSGNTEAFF.

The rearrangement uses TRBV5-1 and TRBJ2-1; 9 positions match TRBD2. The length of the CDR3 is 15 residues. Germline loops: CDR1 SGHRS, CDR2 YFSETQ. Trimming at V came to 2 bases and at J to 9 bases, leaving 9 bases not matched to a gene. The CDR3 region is CASSFGGRDAGEQFF. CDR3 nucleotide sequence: TGCGCCAGCAGCTTCGGCGGGAGGGACGCGGGTGAGCAGTTCTTC.

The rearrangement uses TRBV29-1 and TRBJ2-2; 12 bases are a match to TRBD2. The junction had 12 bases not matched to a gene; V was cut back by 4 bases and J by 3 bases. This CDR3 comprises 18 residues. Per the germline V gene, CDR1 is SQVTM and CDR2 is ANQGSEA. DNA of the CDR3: TGCAGCGTTGGAGTTTTGGCTAGCGGGAGGGGGGACACCGGGGAGCTGTTTTTT. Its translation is CSVGVLASGRGDTGELFF.

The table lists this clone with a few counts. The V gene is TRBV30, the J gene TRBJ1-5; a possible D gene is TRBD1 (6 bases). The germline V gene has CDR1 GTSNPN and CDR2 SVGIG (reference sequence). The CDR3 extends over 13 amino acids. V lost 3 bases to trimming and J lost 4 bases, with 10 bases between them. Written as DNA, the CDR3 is TGTGCCTGGAGCCCAGGGGTTAATCAGCCCCAGCATTTT. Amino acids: CAWSPGVNQPQHF.

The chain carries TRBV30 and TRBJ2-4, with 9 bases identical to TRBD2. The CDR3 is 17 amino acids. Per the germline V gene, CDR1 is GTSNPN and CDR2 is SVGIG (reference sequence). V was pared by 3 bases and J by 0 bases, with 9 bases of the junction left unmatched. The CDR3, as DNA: TGTGCCTGGAGCCTAGCGGGGTCTTCCCTAGCCAAAAACATTCAGTACTTC. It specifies CAWSLAGSSLAKNIQYF.

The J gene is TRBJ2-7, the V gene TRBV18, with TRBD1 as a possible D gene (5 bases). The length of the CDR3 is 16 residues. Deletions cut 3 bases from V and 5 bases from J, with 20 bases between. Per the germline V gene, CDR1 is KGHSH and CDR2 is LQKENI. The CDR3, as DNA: TGTGCCAGCTCACCTGTACCCAGGGTAGTGGTACACGAGCAGTACTTC. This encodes CASSPVPRVVVHEQYF.

CDR3 coding DNA: TGTGCCAGCTCACCCAACCTTAGCGGGAGGGCCTCCGAGCAGTACTTC. It translates to CASSPNLSGRASEQYF. V usage is TRBV18 and J usage is TRBJ2-7, with TRBD2 matching 11 bases. The CDR3 sequence is 16 residues long. V trimming: 3 bases; J trimming: 6 bases; junction bases outside the gene matches: 10. Germline V gene lookup returns CDR1 KGHSH and CDR2 LQKENI.

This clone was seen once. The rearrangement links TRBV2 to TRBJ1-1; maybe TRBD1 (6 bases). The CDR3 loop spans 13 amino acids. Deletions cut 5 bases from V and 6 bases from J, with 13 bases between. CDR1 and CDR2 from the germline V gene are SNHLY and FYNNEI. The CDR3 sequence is CASSYTGLPEAFF. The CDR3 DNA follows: TGTGCCAGCAGTTATACAGGGTTGCCTGAAGCTTTCTTT.

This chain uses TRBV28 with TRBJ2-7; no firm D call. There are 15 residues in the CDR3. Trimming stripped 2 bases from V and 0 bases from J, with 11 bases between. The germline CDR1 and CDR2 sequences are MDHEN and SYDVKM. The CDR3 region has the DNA TGTGCCAGCAGTTTAGGGCTTACGAGCTCCTACGAGCAGTACTTC. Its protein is CASSLGLTSSYEQYF.

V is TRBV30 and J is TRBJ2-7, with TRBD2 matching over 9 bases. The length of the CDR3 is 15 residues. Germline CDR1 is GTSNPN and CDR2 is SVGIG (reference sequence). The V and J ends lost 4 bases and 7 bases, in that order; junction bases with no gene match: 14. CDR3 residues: CAWNRGRAGAREQYF. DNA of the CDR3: TGTGCCTGGAACCGCGGGAGGGCCGGGGCTAGGGAGCAGTACTTC.

This CDR3 is CASKGGGLDEQYF. In DNA form, the CDR3 reads TGTGCCAGCAAGGGAGGTGGCCTTGACGAGCAGTACTTC. The chain combines TRBV6-1 with TRBJ2-7, with D tentatively TRBD2 (6 bases). Looked up from germline, CDR1 is MNHNS and CDR2 is SASEGT. Trimming left V 7 bases short and J 5 bases short, with 15 bases between. There are 13 residues in the CDR3.

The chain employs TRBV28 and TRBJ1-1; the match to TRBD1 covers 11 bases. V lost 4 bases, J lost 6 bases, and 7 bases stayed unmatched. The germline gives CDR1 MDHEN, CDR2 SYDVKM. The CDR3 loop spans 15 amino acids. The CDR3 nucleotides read TGTGCCAGCAGTTCTTCCGGACAGGGGGCTTCTGAAGCTTTCTTT. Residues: CASSSSGQGASEAFF.

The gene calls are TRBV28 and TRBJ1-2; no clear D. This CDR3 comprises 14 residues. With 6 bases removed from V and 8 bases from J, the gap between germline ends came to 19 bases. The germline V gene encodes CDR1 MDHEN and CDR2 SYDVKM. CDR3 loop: CASSDQPAAGGYTF. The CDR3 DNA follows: TGTGCCAGCAGCGACCAACCCGCGGCGGGGGGCTACACCTTC.

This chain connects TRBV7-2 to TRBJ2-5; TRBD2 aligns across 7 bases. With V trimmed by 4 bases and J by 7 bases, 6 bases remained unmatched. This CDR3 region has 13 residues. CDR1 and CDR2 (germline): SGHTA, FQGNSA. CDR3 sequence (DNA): TGTGCCAGCAGCTCGAGCGGGATGGCGACCCAGTACTTC. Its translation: CASSSSGMATQYF.

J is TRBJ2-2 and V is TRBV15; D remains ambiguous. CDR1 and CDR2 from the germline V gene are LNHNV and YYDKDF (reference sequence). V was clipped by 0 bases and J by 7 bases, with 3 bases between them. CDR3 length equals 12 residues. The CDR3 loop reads CATSRDIGELFF. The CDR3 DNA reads TGTGCCACCAGCAGAGATATCGGGGAGCTGTTTTTT.

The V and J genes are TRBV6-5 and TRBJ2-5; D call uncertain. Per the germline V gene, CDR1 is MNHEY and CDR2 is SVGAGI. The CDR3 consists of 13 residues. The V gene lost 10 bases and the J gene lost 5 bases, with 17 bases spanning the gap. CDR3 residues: CATTRSVYETQYF. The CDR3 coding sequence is TGTGCCACCACCCGTTCAGTTTACGAGACCCAGTACTTC.

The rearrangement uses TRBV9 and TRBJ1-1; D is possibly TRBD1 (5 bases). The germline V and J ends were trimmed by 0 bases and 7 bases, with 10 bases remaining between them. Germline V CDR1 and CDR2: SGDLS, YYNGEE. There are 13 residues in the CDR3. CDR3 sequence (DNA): TGTGCCAGCAGCGTAGGATGGGGGGGTGAAGCTTTCTTT. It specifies CASSVGWGGEAFF.